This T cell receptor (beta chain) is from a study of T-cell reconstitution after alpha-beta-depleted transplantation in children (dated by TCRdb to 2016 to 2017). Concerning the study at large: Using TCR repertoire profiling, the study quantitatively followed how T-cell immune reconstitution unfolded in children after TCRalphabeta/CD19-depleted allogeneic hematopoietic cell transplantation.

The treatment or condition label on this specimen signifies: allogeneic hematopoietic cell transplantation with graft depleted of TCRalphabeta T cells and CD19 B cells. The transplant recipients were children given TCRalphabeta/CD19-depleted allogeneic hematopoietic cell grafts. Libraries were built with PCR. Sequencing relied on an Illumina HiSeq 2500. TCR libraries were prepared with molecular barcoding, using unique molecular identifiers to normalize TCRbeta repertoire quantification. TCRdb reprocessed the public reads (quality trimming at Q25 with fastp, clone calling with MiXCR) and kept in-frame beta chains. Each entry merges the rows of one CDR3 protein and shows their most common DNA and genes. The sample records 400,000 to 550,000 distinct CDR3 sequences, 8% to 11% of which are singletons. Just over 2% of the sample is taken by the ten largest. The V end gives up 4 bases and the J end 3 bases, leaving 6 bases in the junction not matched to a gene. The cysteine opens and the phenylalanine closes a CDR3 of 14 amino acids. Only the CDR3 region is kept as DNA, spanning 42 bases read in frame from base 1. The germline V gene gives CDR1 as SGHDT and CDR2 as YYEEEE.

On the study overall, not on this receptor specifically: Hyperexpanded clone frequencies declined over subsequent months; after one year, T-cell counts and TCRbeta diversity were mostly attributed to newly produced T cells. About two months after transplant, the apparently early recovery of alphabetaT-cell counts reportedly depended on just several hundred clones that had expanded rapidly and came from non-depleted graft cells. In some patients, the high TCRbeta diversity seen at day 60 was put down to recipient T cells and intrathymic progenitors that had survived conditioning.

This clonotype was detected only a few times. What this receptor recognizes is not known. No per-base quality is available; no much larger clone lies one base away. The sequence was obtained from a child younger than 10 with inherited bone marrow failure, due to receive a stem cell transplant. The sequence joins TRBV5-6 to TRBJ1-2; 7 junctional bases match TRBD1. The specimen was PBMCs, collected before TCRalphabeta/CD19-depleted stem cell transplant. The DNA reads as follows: TGTGCCAGCAGCCCCTCAGGGGGTTACTATGGCTACACCTTC. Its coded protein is CASSPSGGYYGYTF.